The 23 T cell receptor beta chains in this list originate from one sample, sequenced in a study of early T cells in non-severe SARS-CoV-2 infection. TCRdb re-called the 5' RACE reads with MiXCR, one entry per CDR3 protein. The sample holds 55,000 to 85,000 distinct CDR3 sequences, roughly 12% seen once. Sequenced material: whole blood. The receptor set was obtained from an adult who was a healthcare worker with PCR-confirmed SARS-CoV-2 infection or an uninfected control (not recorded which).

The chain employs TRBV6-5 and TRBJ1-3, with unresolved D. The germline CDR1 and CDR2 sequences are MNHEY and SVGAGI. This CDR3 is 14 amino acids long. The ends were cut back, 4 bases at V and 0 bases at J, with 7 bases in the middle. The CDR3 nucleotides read TGTGCCAGCAGTTTTGGAGACTCTGGAAACACCATATATTTT. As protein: CASSFGDSGNTIYF.

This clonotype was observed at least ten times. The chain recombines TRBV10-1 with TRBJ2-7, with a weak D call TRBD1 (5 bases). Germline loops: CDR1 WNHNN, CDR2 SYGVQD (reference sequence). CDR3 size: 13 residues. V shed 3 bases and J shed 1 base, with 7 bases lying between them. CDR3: CASSEAGSYEQYF. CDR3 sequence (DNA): TGCGCCAGCAGTGAAGCAGGGTCCTACGAGCAGTACTTC.

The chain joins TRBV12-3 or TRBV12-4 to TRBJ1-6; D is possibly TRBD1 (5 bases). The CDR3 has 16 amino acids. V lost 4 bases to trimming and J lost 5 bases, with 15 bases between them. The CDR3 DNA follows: TGTGCCAGCAGTTCGTTGGGGGAGGGTAATAATTCACCCCTCCACTTT. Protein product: CASSSLGEGNNSPLHF.

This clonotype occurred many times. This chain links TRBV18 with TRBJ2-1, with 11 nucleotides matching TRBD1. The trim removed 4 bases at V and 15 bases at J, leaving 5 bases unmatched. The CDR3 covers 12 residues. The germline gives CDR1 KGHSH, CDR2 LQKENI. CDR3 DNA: TGTGCCAGCTCACTCCTGGACAGGGGGCTGTTCTTC. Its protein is CASSLLDRGLFF. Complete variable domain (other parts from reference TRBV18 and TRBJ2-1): NAGVMQNPRHLVRRRGQEARLRCSPMKGHSHVYWYRQLPEEGLKFMVYLQKENIIDESGMPKERFSAEFPKEGPSILRIQQVVRGDSAAYFCASSLLDRGLFFGPGTRLTVL.

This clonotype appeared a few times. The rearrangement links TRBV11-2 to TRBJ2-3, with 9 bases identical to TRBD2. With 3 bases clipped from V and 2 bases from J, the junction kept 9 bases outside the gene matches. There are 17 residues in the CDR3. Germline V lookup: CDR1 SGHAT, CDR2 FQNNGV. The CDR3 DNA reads TGTGCCAGCAGCTTTAATAGCGGGGGAGCGTACACAGATACGCAGTATTTT. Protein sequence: CASSFNSGGAYTDTQYF.

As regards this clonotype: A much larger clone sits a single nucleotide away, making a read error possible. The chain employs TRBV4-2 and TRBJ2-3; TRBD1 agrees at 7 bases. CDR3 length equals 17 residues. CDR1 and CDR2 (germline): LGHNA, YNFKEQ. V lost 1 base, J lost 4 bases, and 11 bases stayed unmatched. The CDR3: CASSQGRGEGAPDTQYF. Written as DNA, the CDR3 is TGTGCCAGCAGCCAAGGCCGGGGCGAGGGGGCCCCAGATACGCAGTATTTT.

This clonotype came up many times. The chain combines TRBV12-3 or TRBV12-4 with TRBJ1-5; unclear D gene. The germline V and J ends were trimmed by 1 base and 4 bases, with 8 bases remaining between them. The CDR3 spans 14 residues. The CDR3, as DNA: TGTGCCAGCAGTTTAGGCGGAGGGAATCAGCCCCAGCATTTT. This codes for CASSLGGGNQPQHF.

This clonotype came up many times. The chain's CDR3 is CASSLYRAGANVLTF. The CDR3 DNA reads TGTGCCAGCAGTTTATACCGGGCTGGGGCCAACGTCCTGACTTTC. The chain uses TRBV12-3 or TRBV12-4 and TRBJ2-6; D ambiguous. The CDR3 is 15 amino acids. V shed 2 bases and J shed 2 bases, with 7 bases lying between them.

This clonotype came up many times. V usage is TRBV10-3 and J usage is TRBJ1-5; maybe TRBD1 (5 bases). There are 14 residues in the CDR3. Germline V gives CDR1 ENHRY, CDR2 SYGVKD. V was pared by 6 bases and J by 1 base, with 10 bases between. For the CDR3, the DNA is TGTGCCATCAGCCGGGCAGGGAGCAATCAGCCCCAGCATTTT. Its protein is CAISRAGSNQPQHF.

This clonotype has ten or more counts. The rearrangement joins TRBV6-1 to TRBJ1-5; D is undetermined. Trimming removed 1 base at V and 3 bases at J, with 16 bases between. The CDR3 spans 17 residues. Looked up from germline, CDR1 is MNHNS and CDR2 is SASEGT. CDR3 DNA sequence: TGTGCCAGCAGTGAAGTCATCTCCACAAGTTCCAATCAGCCCCAGCATTTT. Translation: CASSEVISTSSNQPQHF.

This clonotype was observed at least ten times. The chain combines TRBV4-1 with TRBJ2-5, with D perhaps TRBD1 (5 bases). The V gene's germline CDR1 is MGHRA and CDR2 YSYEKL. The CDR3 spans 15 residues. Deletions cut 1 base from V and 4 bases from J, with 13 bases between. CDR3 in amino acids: CASSQAGWVGETQYF. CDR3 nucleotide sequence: TGCGCCAGCAGCCAAGCAGGGTGGGTTGGAGAGACCCAGTACTTC.

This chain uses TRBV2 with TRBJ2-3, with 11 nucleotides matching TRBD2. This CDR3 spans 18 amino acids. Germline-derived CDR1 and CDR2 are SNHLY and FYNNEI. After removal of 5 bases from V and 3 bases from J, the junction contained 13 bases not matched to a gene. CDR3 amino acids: CASSTQGLAVPWTDTQYF. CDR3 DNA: TGTGCCAGCAGTACACAGGGACTAGCGGTGCCATGGACAGATACGCAGTATTTT.

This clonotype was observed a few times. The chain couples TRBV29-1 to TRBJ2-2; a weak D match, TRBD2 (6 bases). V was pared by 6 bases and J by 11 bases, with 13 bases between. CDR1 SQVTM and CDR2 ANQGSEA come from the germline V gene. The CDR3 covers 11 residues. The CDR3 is CSVGLIGELFF. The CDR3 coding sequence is TGCAGCGTGGGACTCATCGGAGAGCTGTTTTTT.

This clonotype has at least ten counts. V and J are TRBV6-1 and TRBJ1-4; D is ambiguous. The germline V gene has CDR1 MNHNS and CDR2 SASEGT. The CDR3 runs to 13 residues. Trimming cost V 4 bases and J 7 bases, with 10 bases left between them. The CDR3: CASSASRGEKLFF. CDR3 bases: TGTGCCAGCAGTGCTAGCCGGGGTGAAAAACTGTTTTTT.

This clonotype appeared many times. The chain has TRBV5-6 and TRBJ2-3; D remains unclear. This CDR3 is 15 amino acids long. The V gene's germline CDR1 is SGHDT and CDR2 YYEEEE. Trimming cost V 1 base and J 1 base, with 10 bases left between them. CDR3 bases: TGTGCCAGCAGCTTGACTGCCTCCGGCACAGATACGCAGTATTTT. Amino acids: CASSLTASGTDTQYF. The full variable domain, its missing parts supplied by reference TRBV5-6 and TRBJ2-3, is DAGVTQSPTHLIKTRGQQVTLRCSPKSGHDTVSWYQQALGQGPQFIFQYYEEEERQRGNFPDRFSGHQFPNYSSELNVNALLLGDSALYLCASSLTASGTDTQYFGPGTRLTVL.

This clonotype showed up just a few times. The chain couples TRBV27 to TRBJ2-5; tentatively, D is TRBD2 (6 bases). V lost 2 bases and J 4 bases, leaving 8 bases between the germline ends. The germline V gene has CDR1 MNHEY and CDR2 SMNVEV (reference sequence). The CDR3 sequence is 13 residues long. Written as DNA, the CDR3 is TGTGCCAGCAGTTTAGGGGGACTAGAGACCCAGTACTTC. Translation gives CASSLGGLETQYF.

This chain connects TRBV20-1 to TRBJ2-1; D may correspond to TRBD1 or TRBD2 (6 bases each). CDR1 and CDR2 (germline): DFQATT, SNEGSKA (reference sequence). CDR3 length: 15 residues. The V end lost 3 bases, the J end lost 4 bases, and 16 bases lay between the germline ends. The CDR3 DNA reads TGCAGTGCTAGCCAAAGCACGGGGGCTTACAATGAGCAGTTCTTC. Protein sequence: CSASQSTGAYNEQFF.

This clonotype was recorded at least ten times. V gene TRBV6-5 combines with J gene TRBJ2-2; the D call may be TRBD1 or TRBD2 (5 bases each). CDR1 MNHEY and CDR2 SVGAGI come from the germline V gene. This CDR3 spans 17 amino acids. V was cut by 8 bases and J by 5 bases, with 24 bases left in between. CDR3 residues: CASSTRGRGSVTGELFF. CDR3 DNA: TGTGCCAGCTCTACCCGGGGAAGGGGTAGTGTTACCGGGGAGCTGTTTTTT.

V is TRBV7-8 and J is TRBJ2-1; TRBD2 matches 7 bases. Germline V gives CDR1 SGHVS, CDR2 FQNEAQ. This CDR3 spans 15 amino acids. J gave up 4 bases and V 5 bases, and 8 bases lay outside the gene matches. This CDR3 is CASSVRGGSYNEQFF. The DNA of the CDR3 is TGTGCCAGCAGCGTACGAGGCGGGAGTTACAATGAGCAGTTCTTC.

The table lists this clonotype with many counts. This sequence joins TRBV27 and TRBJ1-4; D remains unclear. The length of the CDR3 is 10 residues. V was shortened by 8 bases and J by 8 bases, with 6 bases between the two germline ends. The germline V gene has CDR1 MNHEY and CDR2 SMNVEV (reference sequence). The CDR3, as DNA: TGTGCCAGCGGCGGAGAAAAACTGTTTTTT. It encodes CASGGEKLFF.

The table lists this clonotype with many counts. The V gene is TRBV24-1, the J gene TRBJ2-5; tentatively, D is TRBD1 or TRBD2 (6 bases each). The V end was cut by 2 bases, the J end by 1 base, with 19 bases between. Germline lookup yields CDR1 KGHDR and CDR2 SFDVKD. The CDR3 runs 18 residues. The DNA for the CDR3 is TGTGCCACCAGTGATTCGGGCAGGTTTTCGGGGGCCCAAGAGACCCAGTACTTC. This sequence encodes CATSDSGRFSGAQETQYF.

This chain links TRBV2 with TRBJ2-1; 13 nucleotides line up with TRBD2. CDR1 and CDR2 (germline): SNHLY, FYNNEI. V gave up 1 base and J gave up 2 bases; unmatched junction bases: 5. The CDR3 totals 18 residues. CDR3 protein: CASSEVGLAGKAYNEQFF. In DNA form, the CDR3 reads TGTGCCAGCAGTGAAGTGGGACTAGCGGGAAAGGCCTACAATGAGCAGTTCTTC.

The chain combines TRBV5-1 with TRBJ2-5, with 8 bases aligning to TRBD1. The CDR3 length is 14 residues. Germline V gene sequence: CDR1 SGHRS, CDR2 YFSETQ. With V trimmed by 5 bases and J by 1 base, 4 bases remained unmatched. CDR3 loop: CASRIGTGQETQYF. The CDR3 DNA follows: TGCGCCAGCAGGATAGGGACAGGCCAAGAGACCCAGTACTTC.